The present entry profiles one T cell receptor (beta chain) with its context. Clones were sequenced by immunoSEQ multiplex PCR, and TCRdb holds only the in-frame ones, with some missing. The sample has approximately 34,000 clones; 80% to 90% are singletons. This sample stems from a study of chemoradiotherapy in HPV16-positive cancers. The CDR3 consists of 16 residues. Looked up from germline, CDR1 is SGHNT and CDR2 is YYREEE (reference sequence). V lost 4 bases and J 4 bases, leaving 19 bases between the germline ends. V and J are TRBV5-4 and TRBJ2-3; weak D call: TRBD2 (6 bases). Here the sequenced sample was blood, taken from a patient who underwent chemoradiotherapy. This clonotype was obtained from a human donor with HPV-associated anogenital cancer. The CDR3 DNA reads TGTGCCAGCAGCGGCCCTCTCAGCGGGTTGGCAGATACGCAGTATTTT. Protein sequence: CASSGPLSGLADTQYF. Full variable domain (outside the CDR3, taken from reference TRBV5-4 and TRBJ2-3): ETGVTQSPTHLIKTRGQQVTLRCSSQSGHNTVSWYQQALGQGPQFIFQYYREEENGRGNFPPRFSGLQFPNYSSELNVNALELDDSALYLCASSGPLSGLADTQYFGPGTRLTVL.